The clone carrying this T cell receptor beta chain was observed a handful of times. Its specificity is not known. TCRB transcripts that were expressed got sequenced, as all of the isolated RNA had been reverse transcribed. Each sample of naive, central memory or regulatory T cells had, on average, roughly 3.5 million reads. Here immunoSEQ multiplex PCR was the method, and the copy in TCRdb shows in-frame clones only, minus some. The sample contains some 160,000 clones, about 10% of which appear only once. The data originate from a study of beta chain features in type 1 diabetes. Study as a whole: Patients did not differ from healthy donors in age, gender or cell yield. Whole-study results and caveats: Shortening that was moderate but significant affected the TCRB CDR3s of Type 1 diabetes patients in all four CD4+ subsets. The VDJ junctions of type 1 diabetes patients carried fewer insertions and more deletions.

Germline V lookup: CDR1 SGHRS, CDR2 YFSETQ. V was trimmed by 4 bases and J by 8 bases, leaving 15 bases between them. This CDR3 has 13 residues. The origin of this receptor is a woman in her 30s with type 1 diabetes. Material: central memory CD4+ T cells from blood. This chain links TRBV5-1 with TRBJ1-2; no clear D gene. The CDR3 spells CASSPVDGGGYTF. The CDR3 nucleotides are TGCGCCAGCAGCCCCGTGGACGGAGGGGGCTACACCTTC.